Shown below are 18 T cell receptor beta chains from a single sample sequenced in a study of blood T cell repertoires in COVID-19 (dated by TCRdb to 2018 to 2020). The library was built by means of the immunoSEQ multiplex PCR assay. TCRdb mirrors the immuneACCESS table, restricted to in-frame sequences. Some clones are absent from its copies; in checked studies, under half trace to an unresolved V gene, and the reason for the others is unknown. The table for this sample lists some 200,000 clones; approximately 87% of them were counted only once. The ten biggest clones cover approximately 3.3% of the sample. Input material: peripheral blood. These receptors all stem from a man aged 18 to 35 with active or convalescent COVID-19.

The rearrangement joins TRBV5-1 to TRBJ2-5, with 7 positions matching TRBD2. The CDR3 runs 13 residues. Trimming at V came to 4 bases and at J to 5 bases, leaving 5 bases not matched to a gene. Germline V lookup: CDR1 SGHRS, CDR2 YFSETQ. The CDR3 protein is CASSGEGWETQYF. CDR3 DNA sequence: TGCGCCAGCAGCGGGGAGGGTTGGGAGACCCAGTACTTC. Supplemented by reference TRBV5-1 and TRBJ2-5, the full variable domain reads KAGVTQTPRYLIKTRGQQVTLSCSPISGHRSVSWYQQTPGQGLQFLFEYFSETQRNKGNFPGRFSGRQFSNSRSEMNVSTLELGDSALYLCASSGEGWETQYFGPGTRLLVL.

The chain uses TRBV12-3 or TRBV12-4 and TRBJ1-5; no clear D gene. CDR3 length: 13 amino acids. Trimming removed 2 bases from V and 4 bases from J, with 6 bases in between. As DNA, the CDR3 is TGTGCCAGCAGTTTATTGCAGAATCAGCCCCAGCATTTT. Amino acids: CASSLLQNQPQHF.

There are a few counts of this clone. The rearrangement uses TRBV27 and TRBJ1-2, with 8 bases fitting TRBD1. Germline CDR1 MNHEY, CDR2 SMNVEV (reference sequence). This CDR3 comprises 14 residues. V lost 5 bases to trimming and J lost 4 bases; unmatched junction nucleotides: 6. The DNA of the CDR3 is TGTGCCAGCAGTCGGACAGGGCCAGGCTATGGCTACACCTTC. It specifies CASSRTGPGYGYTF.

The CDR3 sequence is CATSDPHKETGKNNSPLHF. The CDR3 DNA is TGTGCCACCAGTGATCCCCATAAGGAAACAGGTAAAAATAATTCACCCCTCCACTTT. The chain carries TRBV24-1 and TRBJ1-6; perhaps TRBD1 as D (5 bases). Germline lookup yields CDR1 KGHDR and CDR2 SFDVKD. The CDR3 has 19 amino acids. The V end was cut by 3 bases, the J end by 5 bases, with 22 bases between.

J is TRBJ1-6 and V is TRBV5-4; D not certain. Germline CDR1 SGHNT, CDR2 YYREEE (reference sequence). The CDR3 totals 16 residues. Deletions cut 3 bases from V and 10 bases from J, with 20 bases between. CDR3 coding DNA: TGTGCCAGCAGCTCTGACGATTACCGGAGGTACTCACCCCTCCACTTT. This gives the protein CASSSDDYRRYSPLHF.

This chain uses TRBV4-2 with TRBJ2-7, with 7 bases matching TRBD2. The V gene's germline CDR1 is LGHNA and CDR2 YNFKEQ. Trimming took 3 bases from V and 2 from J; bases not matched to a gene: 7. CDR3 length: 15 residues. CDR3 in DNA: TGTGCCAGCAGCCAGGAAATAGCGGGTACCTACGAGCAGTACTTC. Translating it yields CASSQEIAGTYEQYF.

CDR3: CASSERGYEQYV. The CDR3 DNA is TGCGCCAGCAGTGAGAGGGGTTACGAGCAGTACGTC. The chain joins TRBV10-2 to TRBJ2-7, with a tentative D call TRBD1 (5 bases). The germline V gene encodes CDR1 WSHSY and CDR2 SAAADI. Between the trimmed V and J ends, which lost 2 bases and 4 bases, there was a span of 6 bases. CDR3 length equals 12 residues.

This clone has a handful of counts. This chain joins TRBV7-8 and TRBJ1-3, with 7 nucleotides matching TRBD1. V shed 2 bases and J 0 bases; nucleotides not matched to a gene: 4. CDR1 SGHVS and CDR2 FQNEAQ come from the germline V gene. The CDR3 consists of 16 residues. CDR3 nucleotide sequence: TGTGCCAGCAGCTTAAGGCAGGGGGGCTCTGGAAACACCATATATTTT. Translated, it gives CASSLRQGGSGNTIYF.

The V gene is TRBV19, the J gene TRBJ1-5; D gene uncertain. The CDR3 spans 14 residues. The V gene lost 8 bases and the J gene lost 0 bases, with 11 bases spanning the gap. Looked up from germline, CDR1 is LNHDA and CDR2 is SQIVND (reference sequence). The CDR3 nucleotides read TGTGCCAGTCAAGAGCTATATAGCAATCAGCCCCAGCATTTT. It encodes CASQELYSNQPQHF.

This CDR3 reads CATSGGLGNTEAFF. CDR3 in DNA: TGTGCCACCAGTGGGGGGCTTGGGAACACTGAAGCTTTCTTT. The chain links TRBV24-1 to TRBJ1-1; D possibly corresponds to TRBD1 (6 bases). The germline V and J ends were trimmed by 5 bases and 1 base, with 10 bases remaining between them. Per germline, CDR1 KGHDR and CDR2 SFDVKD. The CDR3 consists of 14 residues.

J is TRBJ2-7 and V is TRBV27; D gene uncertain. The V end was cut by 3 bases, the J end by 3 bases, with 9 bases between. CDR3 length: 13 residues. The germline V gene encodes CDR1 MNHEY and CDR2 SMNVEV (reference sequence). In DNA, the CDR3 is TGTGCCAGCAGTTTCAACGGCGGCTACGAGCAGTACGTC. It yields the protein CASSFNGGYEQYV.

This chain uses TRBV5-5 with TRBJ1-5; D may be TRBD1 (5 bases). V was pared by 0 bases and J by 6 bases, with 10 bases between. From germline, CDR1 is SGHKS and CDR2 YYEKEE (reference sequence). This CDR3 has 14 amino acids. CDR3 DNA sequence: TGTGCCAGCAGCTTGGGGCAGGGTGGTCAGCCCCAGCATTTT. It yields the protein CASSLGQGGQPQHF.

V is TRBV4-3 and J is TRBJ2-3, with a tentative D call TRBD2 (5 bases). The length of the CDR3 is 15 residues. From germline, CDR1 is LGHNA and CDR2 YSLEER. Trimming stripped 0 bases from V and 6 bases from J, with 13 bases between. CDR3 coding DNA: TGCGCCAGCAGCCAAGATGGTGGTAGCGCCGATACGCAGTATTTT. This codes for CASSQDGGSADTQYF.

CDR3 sequence reads: CASSYSGINSPLHF. The CDR3 DNA reads TGTGCCAGCAGTTACAGTGGCATTAATTCACCCCTCCACTTT. The chain has TRBV27 and TRBJ1-6; D unclear. The CDR3 is made up of 14 amino acids. The germline CDR1 and CDR2 sequences are MNHEY and SMNVEV (reference sequence). Trimming cost V 4 bases and J 6 bases, with 10 bases left between them.

The chain links TRBV30 to TRBJ2-7; no clear D. CDR1 and CDR2 (germline): GTSNPN, SVGIG (reference sequence). With 0 bases removed from V and 1 base from J, the gap between germline ends came to 16 bases. The CDR3 totals 16 residues. CDR3 coding DNA: TGTGCCTGGAGTGTGGTCGATCGCAGGTTTTCCTACGAGCAGTACTTC. It specifies CAWSVVDRRFSYEQYF.

The CDR3 loop is CASSLQGPPLGGELFF. The CDR3 bases are TGCGCCAGCAGCTTGCAGGGGCCCCCTTTGGGCGGGGAGCTGTTTTTT. The V call is TRBV5-1, the J call TRBJ2-2; D is possibly TRBD1 (6 bases). Trimming left V 1 base short and J 7 bases short, with 17 bases between. Germline assignment: CDR1 SGHRS and CDR2 YFSETQ. This CDR3 has 16 residues.

This clone was seen just once. The V and J genes are TRBV19 and TRBJ2-1; D gene unclear. V was trimmed by 4 bases and J by 0 bases, leaving 10 bases between them. CDR1 is LNHDA, CDR2 SQIVND, per germline (reference sequence). This CDR3 region has 15 residues. Here the CDR3 reads CASSNGISSYNEQFF. The CDR3 nucleotides are TGTGCCAGTAGTAACGGTATAAGCTCCTACAATGAGCAGTTCTTC.

The table lists this clone with a count of one. CDR3 protein: CASSLQGTQNTEAFF. The CDR3 DNA reads TGTGCCAGCAGCTTACAGGGGACCCAGAACACTGAAGCTTTCTTT. This chain connects TRBV7-9 to TRBJ1-1; tentatively, D is TRBD1 (6 bases). The CDR3 runs 15 residues. V was shortened by 2 bases and J by 1 base, with 11 bases between the two germline ends. The V gene's germline CDR1 is SEHNR and CDR2 FQNEAQ (reference sequence).